One and the same sample provided the 30 T cell receptor beta chains below, sequenced in a study of somatic mutations in cytotoxic T cells in rheumatoid arthritis. The method was immunoSEQ multiplex PCR; TCRdb's version includes in-frame clones alone and lacks a portion of them. The table has about 30,000 clones, approximately 85% seen once. The material sequenced was CD8+ T cells sorted from blood. These receptors were collected from an adult with rheumatoid arthritis.

The CDR3 DNA sequence: TGTGCCAGCAGCTTATCGCGTATAGTCTATGGCTACACCTTC. The encoded protein is CASSLSRIVYGYTF. The rearrangement uses TRBV13 and TRBJ1-2; no firm D call. Germline loops: CDR1 PRHDT, CDR2 FYEKMQ (reference sequence). The CDR3 contains 14 residues. Trimming took 2 bases from V and 4 from J, leaving 11 bases between them. The variable domain in full, completed from reference TRBV13 and TRBJ1-2, reads AAGVIQSPRHLIKEKRETATLKCYPIPRHDTVYWYQQGPGQDPQFLISFYEKMQSDKGSIPDRFSAQQFSDYHSELNMSSLELGDSALYFCASSLSRIVYGYTFGSGTRLTVV.

This clone was seen just once. CDR3 protein: CASSLASGFYEQYF. CDR3 nucleotide sequence: TGTGCCAGCAGTTTAGCTAGCGGCTTCTACGAGCAGTACTTC. This chain connects TRBV27 to TRBJ2-7; TRBD2 aligns across 7 bases. V lost 2 bases to trimming and J lost 3 bases; unmatched junction nucleotides: 4. Germline values: CDR1 MNHEY, CDR2 SMNVEV (reference sequence). This CDR3 is built from 14 residues.

This chain connects TRBV7-9 to TRBJ2-7; D possibly matches TRBD1 or TRBD2 (5 bases each). Trimming removed 3 bases at V and 2 bases at J, with 11 bases between. The CDR3 loop spans 14 amino acids. CDR1 and CDR2 from the germline V gene are SEHNR and FQNEAQ (reference sequence). CDR3 in DNA: TGTGCCAGCAGCTTTGGGGGTCAGACCTACGAGCAGTACTTC. It encodes CASSFGGQTYEQYF.

This clone was observed once. V is TRBV15 and J is TRBJ2-2; 10 bases agree with TRBD2. After removal of 0 bases from V and 7 bases from J, the junction contained 8 bases not matched to a gene. The CDR3 runs 17 residues. Germline assignment: CDR1 LNHNV and CDR2 YYDKDF (reference sequence). CDR3 coding DNA: TGTGCCACCAGCAGAGATAACCTAGCGGGAGCCTACGGGGAGCTGTTTTTT. Translation gives CATSRDNLAGAYGELFF. The variable domain in full, with the rest retrieved from reference TRBV15 and TRBJ2-2, is DAMVIQNPRYQVTQFGKPVTLSCSQTLNHNVMYWYQQKSSQAPKLLFHYYDKDFNNEADTPDNFQSRRPNTSFCFLDIRSPGLGDTAMYLCATSRDNLAGAYGELFFGEGSRLTVL.

The genes are TRBV21-1 and TRBJ1-2; TRBD1 reflects the table's D call only, with no check against the DNA. TRBV21-1 is listed as a pseudogene. The CDR3 is 14 residues long. The CDR3 protein is CASLPRVSNYGYTF. The CDR3 nucleotides are TGTGCCAGCTTGCCCAGGGTATCTAACTATGGCTACACCTTC.

The chain combines TRBV4-1 with TRBJ1-2; D remains ambiguous. The CDR3 loop spans 14 amino acids. Germline V gene data show CDR1 as MGHRA and CDR2 as YSYEKL. The V end lost 0 bases, the J end lost 3 bases, and 8 bases lay between the germline ends. CDR3 sequence: CASSQDIGDYGYTF. Here the CDR3 DNA reads TGCGCCAGCAGCCAAGATATAGGCGACTATGGCTACACCTTC.

The chain recombines TRBV6-6 with TRBJ1-1; unclear D gene. This CDR3 comprises 14 residues. Trimming cost V 0 bases and J 2 bases, with 7 bases left between them. CDR1 is MNHNY and CDR2 is SVGAGI in the germline V gene (reference sequence). The DNA of the CDR3 is TGTGCCAGCAGTTACTCATTACAAAACACTGAAGCTTTCTTT. Translating it yields CASSYSLQNTEAFF.

This chain uses TRBV2 with TRBJ2-5; 7 bases are a match to TRBD1. CDR3 length equals 15 residues. The germline V gene has CDR1 SNHLY and CDR2 FYNNEI. After removal of 6 bases from V and 2 bases from J, the junction contained 9 bases not matched to a gene. The CDR3 protein is CASRSTGEGQETQYF. CDR3 DNA sequence: TGTGCCAGCAGGTCAACAGGGGAAGGACAAGAGACCCAGTACTTC. The full variable domain, completed using reference TRBV2 and TRBJ2-5, is EPEVTQTPSHQVTQMGQEVILRCVPISNHLYFYWYRQILGQKVEFLVSFYNNEISEKSEIFDDQFSVERPDGSNFTLKIRSTKLEDSAMYFCASRSTGEGQETQYFGPGTRLLVL.

The chain carries TRBV2 and TRBJ2-7, with 13 bases that match TRBD2. In germline, CDR1 is SNHLY, CDR2 FYNNEI. The ends lost 7 bases at V and 2 bases at J; junction bases unmatched: 5. The CDR3 has 15 residues. This CDR3 reads CASNETSGGTYEQYF. As DNA, the CDR3 is TGTGCCAGCAACGAGACTAGCGGGGGGACCTACGAGCAGTACTTC.

This chain connects TRBV28 to TRBJ2-1; weak D call: TRBD2 (6 bases). CDR1 MDHEN and CDR2 SYDVKM come from the germline V gene. There are 15 residues in the CDR3. With 4 bases removed from V and 5 bases from J, the gap between germline ends came to 15 bases. This CDR3 is CASSSDGGDNNEQFF. Written as DNA, the CDR3 is TGTGCCAGCAGTTCGGACGGAGGGGATAACAATGAGCAGTTCTTC.

V is TRBV5-4 and J is TRBJ1-1; 8 nucleotides align to TRBD1. The CDR3 covers 15 residues. V shed 4 bases and J 3 bases; nucleotides not matched to a gene: 8. Germline V gene sequence: CDR1 SGHNT, CDR2 YYREEE (reference sequence). Written as DNA, the CDR3 is TGTGCCAGCAGCCGGCAGGGGGCGTGGGACACTGAAGCTTTCTTT. Residues: CASSRQGAWDTEAFF.

V and J are TRBV19 and TRBJ2-1; a possible D gene is TRBD2 (5 bases). Germline V gives CDR1 LNHDA, CDR2 SQIVND (reference sequence). Trimming removed 6 bases from V and 5 bases from J, with 29 bases in between. This CDR3 spans 19 amino acids. The CDR3 DNA follows: TGTGCCAGTAGCTGGGGTTTTGACCCGAGAGGGCCGCCGGACAATGAGCAGTTCTTC. This codes for CASSWGFDPRGPPDNEQFF.

This rearrangement joins TRBV13 to TRBJ2-5, with D perhaps TRBD1 (6 bases). This CDR3 contains 14 residues. The V end lost 5 bases, the J end lost 2 bases, and 12 bases lay between the germline ends. CDR1 and CDR2 (germline): PRHDT, FYEKMQ (reference sequence). The CDR3 coding sequence is TGTGCCAGCAGCCCTACAGGGAAACAAGAGACCCAGTACTTC. Amino acids: CASSPTGKQETQYF.

The chain employs TRBV6-1 and TRBJ2-7; tentatively, D is TRBD2 (5 bases). The CDR3 is 13 residues long. Trimming stripped 5 bases from V and 2 bases from J, with 10 bases between. CDR1 is MNHNS, CDR2 SASEGT, per germline. In nucleotides, the CDR3 is TGTGCCAGCAGTCTCTCCGGGGCCTACGAGCAGTACTTC. Encoded protein: CASSLSGAYEQYF.

The V call is TRBV19, the J call TRBJ1-1; a weak D match, TRBD1 (5 bases). Germline loops: CDR1 LNHDA, CDR2 SQIVND (reference sequence). The CDR3 spans 12 residues. Deletions cut 3 bases from V and 7 bases from J, with 9 bases between. The CDR3 DNA is TGTGCCAGTAGTATGGGGACTGGTGAAGCTTTCTTT. It codes for CASSMGTGEAFF.

This clone showed up just a few times. Distinct nucleotide sequences in the sample also encode this CDR3. CDR3 coding DNA: TGTGCCAGCAGCCCCGGCCGTGAGCAGTACTTC. This sequence encodes CASSPGREQYF. The chain uses TRBV7-2 and TRBJ2-7; D is unresolved. With 5 bases removed from V and 7 bases from J, the gap between germline ends came to 9 bases. CDR3 length: 11 residues. CDR1 and CDR2 (germline): SGHTA, FQGNSA.

This clone was detected only a few times. The chain uses TRBV30 and TRBJ1-2; perhaps TRBD1 as D (6 bases). V shed 3 bases and J shed 8 bases, with 13 bases lying between them. Germline CDR1 and CDR2: GTSNPN and SVGIG (reference sequence). CDR3 length: 12 amino acids. The CDR3 DNA reads TGTGCCTGGAGCGGAAACAGGGTGGGCTACACCTTC. It specifies CAWSGNRVGYTF.

V usage is TRBV5-1 and J usage is TRBJ2-7, with D possibly being TRBD1 (6 bases). The CDR3 is 15 residues long. Germline V gene lookup returns CDR1 SGHRS and CDR2 YFSETQ. Trimming took 2 bases from V and 5 from J, leaving 17 bases between them. In DNA form, the CDR3 reads TGCGCCAGCAGCTTTCGACAGGCCTTAGGGGACGAGCAGTACTTC. It is translated as CASSFRQALGDEQYF.

V is TRBV2 and J is TRBJ2-7, with 7 bases fitting TRBD1. The CDR3 spans 14 residues. Looked up from germline, CDR1 is SNHLY and CDR2 is FYNNEI. V lost 7 bases, J lost 10 bases, and 16 bases stayed unmatched. This CDR3 is CASMGETGMKGQYF. The CDR3 region has the DNA TGTGCCAGCATGGGGGAGACAGGGATGAAAGGCCAGTACTTC.

The chain couples TRBV27 to TRBJ1-2; 8 bases agree with TRBD1. The CDR3 extends over 15 amino acids. Trimming cost V 0 bases and J 6 bases; bases outside gene matches: 6. CDR1 and CDR2 (germline): MNHEY, SMNVEV (reference sequence). CDR3 DNA sequence: TGTGCCAGCAGTTTATCGAGGACAGGGAAGGATGGCTACACCTTC. Its translation is CASSLSRTGKDGYTF.

Notes on this clone: Other DNA sequences within the sample encode an identical CDR3. This sequence joins TRBV28 and TRBJ1-1; 11 bases map to TRBD1. Per germline, CDR1 MDHEN and CDR2 SYDVKM. Unmatched junction bases numbered 6, after V lost 6 bases and J lost 6 bases. This CDR3 is 14 amino acids long. The CDR3 reads CASSSDRGRAEAFF. The CDR3 nucleotides read TGTGCCAGCAGCTCGGACAGGGGGCGAGCTGAAGCTTTCTTT.

The CDR3 coding sequence is TGCAGCGTTGATGGCGTCTCCCCCGGGAACCTCAATGAGCAGTTCTTC. It yields the protein CSVDGVSPGNLNEQFF. The V call is TRBV29-1, the J call TRBJ2-1; a possible D gene is TRBD2 (5 bases). With 3 bases removed from V and 6 bases from J, the gap between germline ends came to 21 bases. Germline V gene data show CDR1 as SQVTM and CDR2 as ANQGSEA. This CDR3 is built from 16 residues.

The count of this clone is one. V is TRBV7-2 and J is TRBJ2-1, with TRBD2 as a possible D gene (7 bases). This CDR3 comprises 16 residues. Germline lookup yields CDR1 SGHTA and CDR2 FQGNSA. Trimming took off 5 bases at V and 2 bases at J, with 16 bases between the two ends. In nucleotides, the CDR3 is TGTGCCAGCAGCCATCGTGAGGGGGGGCCCTACAATGAGCAGTTCTTC. It codes for CASSHREGGPYNEQFF.

CDR3 sequence reads: CASSYTATGDYGYTF. Here the CDR3 DNA reads TGTGCCAGCAGTTACACCGCTACAGGGGACTATGGCTACACCTTC. The chain uses TRBV6-6 and TRBJ1-2, with 7 bases fitting TRBD1. Germline trimming cut 2 bases from V and 3 bases from J; bases unmatched to any gene: 6. This CDR3 contains 15 residues. Germline assignment: CDR1 MNHNY and CDR2 SVGAGI (reference sequence).

J is TRBJ1-4 and V is TRBV19, with a tentative D call TRBD1 (5 bases). V lost 0 bases to trimming and J lost 8 bases, with 13 bases between them. The CDR3 has 15 residues. Germline loops: CDR1 LNHDA, CDR2 SQIVND (reference sequence). This chain's CDR3 is CASSIEGRVYEKLFF. In DNA, the CDR3 is TGTGCCAGTAGTATAGAAGGCAGGGTGTACGAAAAACTGTTTTTT.

The rearrangement links TRBV9 to TRBJ1-5; a possible D gene is TRBD1 (5 bases). Germline lookup yields CDR1 SGDLS and CDR2 YYNGEE. V was cut by 6 bases and J by 2 bases, with 12 bases left in between. The CDR3 totals 14 residues. This chain's CDR3 is CASNPGGGNQPQHF. CDR3 in DNA: TGTGCCAGCAACCCCGGAGGGGGCAATCAGCCCCAGCATTTT.

J is TRBJ2-2 and V is TRBV4-2; D is unclear. CDR3 length: 13 residues. Germline CDR1 is LGHNA and CDR2 is YNFKEQ. Trimming removed 6 bases from V and 6 bases from J, with 11 bases in between. The CDR3 region has the DNA TGTGCCAGCAGGTTCCCGGCAGCCGGGGAGCTGTTTTTT. Protein product: CASRFPAAGELFF.

The chain is built from TRBV6-1 and TRBJ1-1; D possibly corresponds to TRBD1 (5 bases). Germline V gene sequence: CDR1 MNHNS, CDR2 SASEGT. This CDR3 is built from 14 residues. Trimming removed 3 bases from V and 4 bases from J, with 12 bases in between. In DNA form, the CDR3 reads TGTGCCAGCAGTGAGGGTGACAGCCGCACTGAAGCTTTCTTT. Residues: CASSEGDSRTEAFF.

The chain joins TRBV7-9 to TRBJ2-7; 11 bases match TRBD2. Germline lookup yields CDR1 SEHNR and CDR2 FQNEAQ (reference sequence). This CDR3 comprises 16 residues. J was trimmed by 4 bases and V by 4 bases; bases with no gene match: 9. This chain's CDR3 is CASSYFLAGGPYEQYF. The CDR3 DNA reads TGTGCCAGCAGCTACTTTCTAGCGGGGGGCCCATACGAGCAGTACTTC.

J is TRBJ2-1 and V is TRBV18; TRBD2 matches 9 bases. The germline CDR1 and CDR2 sequences are KGHSH and LQKENI. Trimming at V came to 3 bases and at J to 4 bases, leaving 7 bases not matched to a gene. The CDR3 has 16 amino acids. Here the CDR3 reads CASSPARLAGYNEQFF. CDR3 bases: TGTGCCAGCTCACCTGCTCGGCTAGCGGGGTACAATGAGCAGTTCTTC.